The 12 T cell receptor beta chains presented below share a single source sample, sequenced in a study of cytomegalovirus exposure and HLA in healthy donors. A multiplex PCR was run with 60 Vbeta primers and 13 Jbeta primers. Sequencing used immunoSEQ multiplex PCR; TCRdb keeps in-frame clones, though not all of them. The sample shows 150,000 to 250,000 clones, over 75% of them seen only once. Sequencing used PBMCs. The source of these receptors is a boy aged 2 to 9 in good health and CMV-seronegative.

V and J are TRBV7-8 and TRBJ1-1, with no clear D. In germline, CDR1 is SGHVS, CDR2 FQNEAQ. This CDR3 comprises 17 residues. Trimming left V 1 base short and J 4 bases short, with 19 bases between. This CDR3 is CASSLVRAPGLVTEAFF. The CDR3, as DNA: TGTGCCAGCAGCTTAGTGCGGGCTCCCGGCCTGGTCACTGAAGCTTTCTTT.

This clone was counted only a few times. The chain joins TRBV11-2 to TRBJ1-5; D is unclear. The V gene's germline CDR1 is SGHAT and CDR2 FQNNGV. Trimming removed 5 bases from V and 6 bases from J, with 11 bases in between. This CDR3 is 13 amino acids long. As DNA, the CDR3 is TGTGCCAGCAGCGCAGAGTCAGGTCAGCCCCAGCATTTT. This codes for CASSAESGQPQHF.

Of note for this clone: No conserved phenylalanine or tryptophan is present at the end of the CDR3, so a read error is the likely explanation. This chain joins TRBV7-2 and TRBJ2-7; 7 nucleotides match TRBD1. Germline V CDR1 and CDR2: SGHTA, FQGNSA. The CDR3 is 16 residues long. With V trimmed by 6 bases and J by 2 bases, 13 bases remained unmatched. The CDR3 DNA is TGTGCCAGCAGTCGGACAGGACCCAAGATCCCCTACGAGCAGTACCTC. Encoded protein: CASSRTGPKIPYEQYL.

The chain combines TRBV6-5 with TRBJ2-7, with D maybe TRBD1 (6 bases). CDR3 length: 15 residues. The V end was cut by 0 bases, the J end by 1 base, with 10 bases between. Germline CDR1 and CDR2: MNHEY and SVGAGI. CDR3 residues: CASSYSTGLSYEQYF. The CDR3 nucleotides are TGTGCCAGCAGTTACTCCACAGGGTTATCCTACGAGCAGTACTTC.

CDR3 nucleotides: TGTGCCAGCAGCTTAGGCCCCCGGGACAGGGGGGGAGAGACCCAGTACTTC. Translated, it gives CASSLGPRDRGGETQYF. This rearrangement joins TRBV11-2 to TRBJ2-5; 11 bases agree with TRBD1. The CDR3 contains 17 residues. V lost 1 base to trimming and J lost 4 bases; unmatched junction nucleotides: 8. From germline, CDR1 is SGHAT and CDR2 FQNNGV.

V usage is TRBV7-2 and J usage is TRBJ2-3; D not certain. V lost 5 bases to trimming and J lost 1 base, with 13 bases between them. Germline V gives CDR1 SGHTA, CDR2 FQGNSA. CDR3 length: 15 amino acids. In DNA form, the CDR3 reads TGTGCCAGCAGCCCCCCAGGTTGGGGCACAGATACGCAGTATTTT. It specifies CASSPPGWGTDTQYF.

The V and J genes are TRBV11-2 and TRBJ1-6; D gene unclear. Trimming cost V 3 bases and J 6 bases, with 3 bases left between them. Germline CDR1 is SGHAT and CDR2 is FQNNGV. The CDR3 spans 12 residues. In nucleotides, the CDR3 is TGTGCCAGCAGCTTGAGTAATTCACCCCTCCACTTT. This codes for CASSLSNSPLHF.

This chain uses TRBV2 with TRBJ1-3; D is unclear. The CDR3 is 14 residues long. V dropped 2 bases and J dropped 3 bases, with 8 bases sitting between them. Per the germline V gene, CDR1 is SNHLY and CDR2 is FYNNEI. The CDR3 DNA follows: TGTGCCAGCAGTGAATGGAGTGGTGGAAACACCATATATTTT. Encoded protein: CASSEWSGGNTIYF.

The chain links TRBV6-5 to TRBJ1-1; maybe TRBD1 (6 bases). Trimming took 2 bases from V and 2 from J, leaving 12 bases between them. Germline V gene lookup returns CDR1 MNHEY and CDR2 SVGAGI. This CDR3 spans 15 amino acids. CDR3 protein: CASSYGTRINTEAFF. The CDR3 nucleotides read TGTGCCAGCAGTTACGGGACACGGATAAACACTGAAGCTTTCTTT.

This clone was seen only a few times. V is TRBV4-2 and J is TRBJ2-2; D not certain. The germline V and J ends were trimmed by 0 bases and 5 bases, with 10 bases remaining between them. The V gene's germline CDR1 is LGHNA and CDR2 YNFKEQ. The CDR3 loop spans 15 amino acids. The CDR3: CASSQEVAVTGELFF. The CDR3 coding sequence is TGTGCCAGCAGCCAAGAGGTTGCAGTAACCGGGGAGCTGTTTTTT.

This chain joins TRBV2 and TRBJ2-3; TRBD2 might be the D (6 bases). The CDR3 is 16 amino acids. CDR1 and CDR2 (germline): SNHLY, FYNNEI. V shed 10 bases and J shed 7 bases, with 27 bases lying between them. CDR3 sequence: CATRGDDGGMIYTQYF. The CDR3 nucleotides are TGTGCCACCAGAGGGGACGATGGCGGGATGATTTATACGCAGTATTTT.

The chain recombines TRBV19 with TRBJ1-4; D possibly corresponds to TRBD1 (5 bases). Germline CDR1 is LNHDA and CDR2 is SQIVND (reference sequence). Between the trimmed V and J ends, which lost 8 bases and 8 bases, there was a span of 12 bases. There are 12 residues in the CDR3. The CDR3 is CASGGRREKLFF. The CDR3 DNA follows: TGTGCCAGTGGGGGGAGACGCGAAAAACTGTTTTTT.